The 5 T cell receptor beta chains below all came from one sample that was sequenced in a study of blood T cell repertoires in COVID-19. Measured with immunoSEQ multiplex PCR; TCRdb has only the in-frame clones, and not every one. This table has about 250,000 clones, roughly 85% appearing once. Sequences were obtained from PBMCs or T cells enriched from blood (not recorded which). These receptors originate from a woman aged 25 to 39 who had recovered from COVID-19.

The rearrangement uses TRBV18 and TRBJ1-5, with 8 bases fitting TRBD1. With 4 bases clipped from V and 6 bases from J, the junction kept 11 bases outside the gene matches. The germline gives CDR1 KGHSH, CDR2 LQKENI. This CDR3 region has 16 residues. The DNA of the CDR3 is TGTGCCAGCTCACTTACGACAGGGGAGTGGGGTCAGCCCCAGCATTTT. This codes for CASSLTTGEWGQPQHF.

The genes are TRBV19 and TRBJ1-1, with 8 bases identical to TRBD1. This CDR3 region has 17 residues. Per germline, CDR1 LNHDA and CDR2 SQIVND (reference sequence). V lost 4 bases, J lost 5 bases, and 15 bases stayed unmatched. The CDR3 sequence is CASSTRNSQTGETEAFF. DNA of the CDR3: TGTGCCAGTAGTACCCGAAACTCTCAGACAGGGGAAACTGAAGCTTTCTTT.

V is TRBV18 and J is TRBJ2-7, with D possibly matching TRBD1 (6 bases). Trimming stripped 0 bases from V and 3 bases from J, with 9 bases between. The CDR3 covers 14 residues. Germline values: CDR1 KGHSH, CDR2 LQKENI. CDR3 sequence reads: CASSPPGQNYEQYF. The CDR3 nucleotides read TGTGCCAGCTCACCACCCGGACAGAACTACGAGCAGTACTTC.

The rearrangement joins TRBV2 to TRBJ1-1; TRBD1 might be the D (5 bases). The V gene lost 6 bases and the J gene lost 5 bases, with 22 bases spanning the gap. The CDR3 is made up of 16 amino acids. In germline, CDR1 is SNHLY, CDR2 FYNNEI. CDR3 loop: CASRLTGGGGSTEAFF. The CDR3 DNA reads TGTGCCAGCAGACTCACAGGTGGGGGAGGCTCAACTGAAGCTTTCTTT.

The J gene is TRBJ1-1, the V gene TRBV7-8, with TRBD1 matching 8 bases. V lost 4 bases to trimming and J lost 4 bases; unmatched junction nucleotides: 5. Germline V lookup: CDR1 SGHVS, CDR2 FQNEAQ. The CDR3 is 14 residues long. CDR3 amino acids: CASSSGGGGTEAFF. The CDR3 nucleotides read TGTGCCAGCAGCTCAGGGGGCGGCGGCACTGAAGCTTTCTTT. The whole variable domain, filled in from reference TRBV7-8 and TRBJ1-1, reads GAGVSQSPRYKVAKRGQDVALRCDPISGHVSLFWYQQALGQGPEFLTYFQNEAQLDKSGLPSDRFFAERPEGSVSTLKIQRTQQEDSAVYLCASSSGGGGTEAFFGQGTRLTVV.